This T cell receptor (beta chain) was sequenced for a study of blood T cell repertoires in COVID-19. Background on the study: COVID-19 samples, acute and convalescent, were from the United States, Italy and Spain.

Original data processing: From reference gene primer amplification, estimates of nucleated cell counts were derived. TCRdb's table, derived via immunoSEQ multiplex PCR, lists solely in-frame clones and lacks some. That table furnishes V, J and clone size, whereas the DNA furnished D and trimming. The data show some 300,000 clones, 70% to 90% seen once. Germline assignment: CDR1 SQVTM and CDR2 ANQGSEA. Deletions cut 6 bases from V and 3 bases from J, with 12 bases between. The CDR3 is 12 residues long. In its sample, this clone was seen once. The rearrangement joins TRBV29-1 to TRBJ2-7; TRBD2 is a possible D gene (6 bases). This sequence originates from a man between 70 and 80 years old with acute or convalescent COVID-19. The specimen was peripheral blood. CDR3 DNA sequence: TGCAGCGTCCAGGAGGGAATCTACGAGCAGTACTTC. This translates into CSVQEGIYEQYF.